Listed below are T cell receptor beta chains from one sample, sequenced in a study of T cell repertoires in cytomegalovirus infection. TCRdb re-called the reads through MiXCR, storing one row per CDR3 protein. The table shows around 750,000 distinct CDR3 sequences, with 32% occurring only once. What these receptors recognize is not known. The sequenced sample was cultured CD8+ T cells from PBMCs, obtained from culture after CMV antigen stimulation. These TCRs come from a human donor in good health (CMV status not recorded). Some clones in this sample may be carry-over from other donors' samples. Both conserved end residues are part of each CDR3. Each record gives: clone size, V gene, J gene, D gene, CDR3 DNA, CDR3 protein. D genes are given only for firm matches. Clone size is shown for a subset of rows, as once, few, many or a class of expanded clone.

abundance: -; v_gene: TRBV19; j_gene: TRBJ2-1; d_gene: TRBD2; CDR3nt: TGTGCCAGTACCCGGGGGCGGGGGGGCCGGAATGAGCAGTTCTTC; CDR3aa: CASTRGRGGRNEQFF
abundance: -; v_gene: TRBV9; j_gene: TRBJ2-3; d_gene: -; CDR3nt: TGTGCCAGCAGCTTGGGGGAGGATTTGGGCACAGATACGCAGTATTTT; CDR3aa: CASSLGEDLGTDTQYF
abundance: -; v_gene: TRBV2; j_gene: TRBJ2-3; d_gene: TRBD1; CDR3nt: TGTGCCACCCCGGGACAGGGGGCCGGCACAGATACGCAGTATTTT; CDR3aa: CATPGQGAGTDTQYF
abundance: few; v_gene: TRBV5-4; j_gene: TRBJ1-1; d_gene: -; CDR3nt: TGTGCCAGCAGCTGGTCGGGGGGGTTGGACACTGAAGCTTTCTTT; CDR3aa: CASSWSGGLDTEAFF
abundance: -; v_gene: TRBV7-4; j_gene: TRBJ2-3; d_gene: TRBD1; CDR3nt: TGTGCCAGCAGCTCATTCGGACAGGAGATTGAAGATACGCAGTATTTT; CDR3aa: CASSSFGQEIEDTQYF
abundance: -; v_gene: TRBV4-2; j_gene: TRBJ1-1; d_gene: -; CDR3nt: TGTGCCAGCAGCCAAGATGAGATAGGACTTCAGAACACTGAAGCTTTCTTT; CDR3aa: CASSQDEIGLQNTEAFF
abundance: -; v_gene: TRBV7-3; j_gene: TRBJ2-1; d_gene: TRBD2; CDR3nt: TGTGCCAGCAGCTTTCTAGCGGGGTCGCACAATGAGCAGTTCTTC; CDR3aa: CASSFLAGSHNEQFF
abundance: -; v_gene: TRBV4-1; j_gene: TRBJ2-1; d_gene: TRBD2; CDR3nt: TGCGCCAGCAGCTTTCGACTAGCGGTGGGCTACAATGAGCAGTTCTTC; CDR3aa: CASSFRLAVGYNEQFF
abundance: many; v_gene: TRBV7-6; j_gene: TRBJ2-2; d_gene: -; CDR3nt: TGTGCCAGCAGCTTAGCGCAGATAGGACCGAACACCGGGGAGCTGTTTTTT; CDR3aa: CASSLAQIGPNTGELFF
abundance: -; v_gene: TRBV2; j_gene: TRBJ1-1; d_gene: -; CDR3nt: TGTGCCAGCAGCACCGAGGGACCTAACACTGAAGCTTTCTTT; CDR3aa: CASSTEGPNTEAFF
abundance: -; v_gene: TRBV7-7; j_gene: TRBJ2-6; d_gene: -; CDR3nt: TGTGCTAGCAGCTTAGGCTCGGGAGGGGCCAACGTCCTGACTTTC; CDR3aa: CASSLGSGGANVLTF
abundance: once; v_gene: TRBV20-1; j_gene: TRBJ1-5; d_gene: -; CDR3nt: TGCAGTGCTAGAGGGGGCCGGGGACCTTTTTCCAATCAGCCCCAGCATTTT; CDR3aa: CSARGGRGPFSNQPQHF
abundance: many; v_gene: TRBV12-3/TRBV12-4; j_gene: TRBJ1-2; d_gene: -; CDR3nt: TGTGCCAGCAGTTTCTCGTTAGGCCGGGACACCGTAGACGCTAACTATGGCTACACCTTC; CDR3aa: CASSFSLGRDTVDANYGYTF
abundance: -; v_gene: TRBV6-1; j_gene: TRBJ1-1; d_gene: -; CDR3nt: TGTGCCAGCAGTGAAGTATGGACCGATGGGGCTTTCTTT; CDR3aa: CASSEVWTDGAFF
abundance: -; v_gene: TRBV29-1; j_gene: TRBJ2-1; d_gene: -; CDR3nt: TGCAGCGTTGCGGGGGGCATTATCTCCTACAATGAGCAGTTCTTC; CDR3aa: CSVAGGIISYNEQFF
abundance: -; v_gene: TRBV4-1; j_gene: TRBJ1-5; d_gene: -; CDR3nt: TGCGCCAGCAGCCAAGGGAATAGCAATCAGCCCCAGCATTTT; CDR3aa: CASSQGNSNQPQHF
abundance: few; v_gene: TRBV7-6; j_gene: TRBJ1-3; d_gene: -; CDR3nt: TGTGCCAGCAGCTCAGGTGGCAGGGTAATGGTTGGAAACACCATATATTTT; CDR3aa: CASSSGGRVMVGNTIYF
abundance: few; v_gene: TRBV5-1; j_gene: TRBJ1-1; d_gene: -; CDR3nt: TGCGCCAGCACCGTGGAGCTTGGGAACACTGAAGCTTTCTTT; CDR3aa: CASTVELGNTEAFF
abundance: few; v_gene: TRBV28; j_gene: TRBJ1-5; d_gene: -; CDR3nt: TGTGCCAGCAGTTTATCCCGGGGTGTAAATCAGCCCCAGCATTTT; CDR3aa: CASSLSRGVNQPQHF
abundance: -; v_gene: TRBV2; j_gene: TRBJ1-5; d_gene: -; CDR3nt: TGTGCCAGCAGCGACAGAGGGGGTTACCAGCCCCAGCATTTT; CDR3aa: CASSDRGGYQPQHF
abundance: -; v_gene: TRBV4-1; j_gene: TRBJ1-5; d_gene: -; CDR3nt: TGCGCCAGCAGCCAAGTGACCAGGGGACATCAGCCCCAGCATTTT; CDR3aa: CASSQVTRGHQPQHF
abundance: -; v_gene: TRBV7-4; j_gene: TRBJ1-1; d_gene: -; CDR3nt: TGTGCCAGCAGCGCTGCCTGGGGCACTGAAGCTTTCTTT; CDR3aa: CASSAAWGTEAFF
abundance: many; v_gene: TRBV7-2; j_gene: TRBJ2-5; d_gene: -; CDR3nt: TGTGCCAGCAGCTTAAAGTGGGGGGGCGGGAAGACCCAGTACTTC; CDR3aa: CASSLKWGGGKTQYF
abundance: few; v_gene: TRBV7-8; j_gene: TRBJ2-1; d_gene: -; CDR3nt: TGTGCCAGCAGCCATGGACATTTCGAGCAGTTCTTC; CDR3aa: CASSHGHFEQFF
abundance: few; v_gene: TRBV3-1; j_gene: TRBJ2-5; d_gene: TRBD1; CDR3nt: TGTGCCAGCAGCCAACGGGACAGGGATCTGGTAGAGACCCAGTACTTC; CDR3aa: CASSQRDRDLVETQYF
abundance: few; v_gene: TRBV2; j_gene: TRBJ1-4; d_gene: TRBD1; CDR3nt: TGTGCCAGCAGTAAGGGGACAGGGAAGAAGGGAAAACTGTTTTTT; CDR3aa: CASSKGTGKKGKLFF
abundance: -; v_gene: TRBV4-1; j_gene: TRBJ1-1; d_gene: -; CDR3nt: TGCGCCAGCAGCCAAGAACAGGGAGTGGCGAACACTGAAGCTTTCTTT; CDR3aa: CASSQEQGVANTEAFF
abundance: -; v_gene: TRBV20-1; j_gene: TRBJ2-1; d_gene: TRBD1; CDR3nt: TGCAGTGCGAGACGACAGGGGGTCCACAATGAGCAGTTCTTC; CDR3aa: CSARRQGVHNEQFF
abundance: -; v_gene: TRBV4-1; j_gene: TRBJ2-1; d_gene: -; CDR3nt: TGCGCCAGCAGCCTAAGGGTCCACGGTACTGCCGAGCAGTTCTTC; CDR3aa: CASSLRVHGTAEQFF
abundance: -; v_gene: TRBV7-3; j_gene: TRBJ1-3; d_gene: -; CDR3nt: TGTGCCAGCAGAGGTCGGGACGACTATGGAAACACCATATATTTT; CDR3aa: CASRGRDDYGNTIYF
abundance: many; v_gene: TRBV6-2/TRBV6-3; j_gene: TRBJ1-5; d_gene: -; CDR3nt: TGTGCCATAGGGGGCAATCAGCCCCAGCATTTT; CDR3aa: CAIGGNQPQHF